Listed below are T cell receptor beta chains from one sample, sequenced in a study of T cells in Graves' hyperthyroidism and ophthalmopathy. TCRdb re-called the multiplex PCR reads through MiXCR, storing one row per CDR3 protein. The sample consists of hundreds of thousands of distinct CDR3 sequences, approximately 19% of them appearing once. The sample comprised blood. These receptors all stem from a woman aged 18-35 years with Graves' hyperthyroidism. Both conserved end residues are part of each CDR3. Each record gives: clone size, J gene, D gene, V gene, CDR3 protein, CDR3 DNA. The D gene is left open where the match is weak. Not all rows give a size; the values are once, few, many and, for expanded clones, a class.

>many|TRBJ1-2|-|TRBV27
CASAYRGHYGYTF
TGTGCCAGCGCTTATAGAGGCCACTATGGCTACACCTTC
>many|TRBJ2-7|TRBD1|TRBV29-1
CSATSQGAMDEQYF
TGCAGCGCTACGTCACAGGGGGCAATGGACGAGCAGTACTTC
>few|TRBJ2-7|-|TRBV20-1
CSARPPSTATYEQYF
TGCAGTGCTAGACCCCCCTCCACGGCCACCTACGAGCAGTACTTC
>many|TRBJ2-5|-|TRBV5-1
CASSLEDGTETQYF
TGCGCCAGCAGCTTGGAAGACGGAACAGAGACCCAGTACTTC
>-|TRBJ1-2|TRBD1|TRBV2
CASERGRIYGYTF
TGTGCCAGCGAGAGGGGGCGAATCTATGGCTACACCTTC
>many|TRBJ2-5|TRBD2|TRBV12-3/TRBV12-4
CASSLWGSGGAQTQYF
TGTGCCAGCAGTTTATGGGGTAGCGGGGGGGCTCAGACCCAGTACTTC
>many|TRBJ1-2|-|TRBV20-1
CSAFTTENYGYTF
TGCAGTGCCTTCACAACAGAGAACTATGGCTACACCTTC
>many|TRBJ2-7|-|TRBV20-1
CSASGTGGLVNEQYF
TGCAGTGCTTCGGGAACGGGGGGCCTAGTCAACGAGCAGTACTTC
>many|TRBJ1-1|-|TRBV27
CASSLWDSTEAFF
TGTGCCAGCAGTTTATGGGATAGCACTGAAGCTTTCTTT
>many|TRBJ1-6|-|TRBV12-3/TRBV12-4
CASSPLTISSYNSPLHF
TGTGCCAGCAGCCCTCTCACGATCAGCTCCTATAATTCACCCCTCCACTTT
>many|TRBJ1-1|-|TRBV28
CASDSLMNTEAFF
TGTGCCAGCGACTCGCTAATGAACACTGAAGCTTTCTTT
>many|TRBJ1-1|-|TRBV6-5
CASSYRNIMNTEAFF
TGTGCCAGCAGTTACCGGAATATAATGAACACTGAAGCTTTCTTT
>-|TRBJ1-2|-|TRBV9
CASSVGMDTNNYGYTF
TGTGCCAGCAGCGTAGGAATGGACACCAACAACTATGGCTACACCTTC
>many|TRBJ1-1|-|TRBV12-3/TRBV12-4
CASLPDSSNTEAFF
TGTGCCAGCTTGCCGGACTCCTCGAACACTGAAGCTTTCTTT
>many|TRBJ2-7|TRBD2|TRBV13
CASSSTFRTSGDLYEQYF
TGTGCCAGCAGCTCAACCTTCCGGACTAGCGGGGACCTGTACGAGCAGTACTTC
>-|TRBJ2-5|TRBD2|TRBV28
CASSFFRRREQRETQYF
TGTGCCAGCAGTTTTTTCCGTCGGCGGGAGCAGAGGGAGACCCAGTACTTC
>-|TRBJ2-7|TRBD1|TRBV12-3/TRBV12-4
CASRRGGTGNYEQYF
TGTGCCAGCAGGAGGGGTGGGACAGGGAACTACGAGCAGTACTTC
>many|TRBJ2-5|-|TRBV16
CASSQSTRGAQYF
TGTGCCAGCAGCCAATCGACCCGAGGGGCCCAGTACTTC
>-|TRBJ2-7|-|TRBV25-1
CVSSPNGVSYEQYF
TGTGTCAGCAGCCCGAATGGCGTCTCCTACGAGCAGTACTTC
>-|TRBJ2-5|TRBD2|TRBV6-1
CASSVAGEETQYF
TGTGCCAGTTCTGTAGCGGGGGAAGAGACCCAGTACTTC
>many|TRBJ1-5|-|TRBV27
CASSPGQLNQPQHF
TGTGCCAGCAGTCCCGGACAGTTAAATCAGCCCCAGCATTTT
>many|TRBJ2-7|-|TRBV29-1
CSVVTSFYEQYF
TGCAGCGTTGTGACTAGTTTCTACGAGCAGTACTTC
>-|TRBJ1-5|-|TRBV6-2/TRBV6-3
CASEGTRQPQHF
TGTGCCAGCGAGGGGACACGACAGCCCCAGCATTTT
>many|TRBJ2-7|TRBD1|TRBV7-9
CASGDRVGYEQYF
TGTGCCAGCGGTGACAGGGTTGGCTACGAGCAGTACTTC
>-|TRBJ2-5|-|TRBV18
CASSPPLDRKETQYF
TGTGCCAGCTCACCACCTTTGGACAGAAAAGAGACCCAGTACTTC
>many|TRBJ1-2|TRBD1|TRBV3-1
CASSQEDRVYGYTF
TGTGCCAGCAGCCAAGAGGACAGGGTCTATGGCTACACCTTC
>many|TRBJ2-2|TRBD1|TRBV24-1
CASCSGTGKLAGELFF
TGTGCCAGCTGCTCCGGGACAGGGAAATTGGCCGGGGAGCTGTTTTTT
>-|TRBJ2-7|-|TRBV7-2
CASSLVGMGYEQYF
TGTGCCAGCAGCTTAGTGGGGATGGGCTACGAGCAGTACTTC
>-|TRBJ2-7|TRBD2|TRBV10-1
CASRQPTSGDSYEQYF
TGCGCCAGCAGACAACCGACTAGCGGGGACTCCTACGAGCAGTACTTC
>many|TRBJ2-5|TRBD1|TRBV9
CASSVAGTGGRETQYF
TGTGCCAGCAGCGTAGCTGGGACAGGGGGCCGGGAGACCCAGTACTTC
>once|TRBJ2-7|-|TRBV7-3
CASSYTITSEQYF
TGTGCCAGCAGCTATACGATAACATCCGAGCAGTACTTC
>-|TRBJ1-2|-|TRBV14
CASSRDLRENYGYTF
TGTGCCAGCAGCCGGGACTTAAGAGAGAACTATGGCTACACCTTC
>many|TRBJ1-1|TRBD1|TRBV9
CASSSRDRGEAFF
TGTGCCAGCAGCTCGAGGGACAGGGGTGAAGCTTTCTTT
>many|TRBJ1-2|-|TRBV3-1
CASSQEERIYGYTF
TGTGCCAGCAGCCAAGAGGAACGGATCTATGGCTACACCTTC
>many|TRBJ1-5|-|TRBV5-1
CASSPTGSPIWPQHF
TGCGCCAGCAGCCCTACAGGGAGCCCGATTTGGCCCCAGCATTTT
>many|TRBJ2-5|TRBD2|TRBV12-3/TRBV12-4
CASSLQLGGGQETQYF
TGTGCCAGCAGTTTACAGCTCGGGGGGGGGCAAGAGACCCAGTACTTC
>many|TRBJ1-5|-|TRBV6-5
CASRTKQGHQPQHF
TGTGCCAGCAGAACCAAACAGGGTCATCAGCCCCAGCATTTT
>many|TRBJ2-5|TRBD1|TRBV24-1
CATSDLRTGEETQYF
TGTGCCACCAGTGATCTGAGGACAGGGGAAGAGACCCAGTACTTC
>many|TRBJ1-3|-|TRBV4-1
CASSQVGGRRGNTIYF
TGCGCCAGCAGCCAAGTAGGGGGAAGGCGTGGAAACACCATATATTTT
>-|TRBJ2-2|TRBD2|TRBV6-1
CASSLRLARLWTGELFF
TGTGCCAGCAGTCTTCGACTAGCCCGTTTATGGACCGGGGAGCTGTTTTTT
>many|TRBJ1-1|-|TRBV5-1
CASSPGQPNTEAFF
TGCGCCAGCAGCCCTGGACAGCCGAACACTGAAGCTTTCTTT
>many|TRBJ1-1|TRBD1|TRBV10-3
CATGQGATEAFF
TGTGCCACCGGACAGGGGGCAACTGAAGCTTTCTTT
>-|TRBJ1-1|-|TRBV6-1
CASGLGTFAEAFF
TGTGCCAGCGGGCTCGGGACATTCGCTGAAGCTTTCTTT
>many|TRBJ1-5|-|TRBV18
CASSRGVHQPQHF
TGTGCCAGCTCACGAGGGGTACATCAGCCCCAGCATTTT
>few|TRBJ2-2|-|TRBV19
CASKSVRFGGELFF
TGTGCCAGTAAATCGGTGCGCTTTGGCGGGGAGCTGTTTTTT
>many|TRBJ1-5|-|TRBV28
CASSWGGRQPQHF
TGTGCCAGCAGTTGGGGGGGTAGGCAGCCCCAGCATTTT
>many|TRBJ1-1|-|TRBV19
CASIPQGGLRKAFF
TGTGCCAGTATACCCCAAGGGGGGCTTCGGAAAGCTTTCTTT
>-|TRBJ1-1|TRBD1|TRBV5-1
CASSQWTGLAEAFF
TGCGCCAGCAGCCAATGGACAGGGCTCGCTGAAGCTTTCTTT
>-|TRBJ1-5|TRBD1|TRBV6-1
CASSVGTGGPNSNQPQHF
TGTGCCAGCAGTGTTGGGACAGGGGGCCCTAATAGCAATCAGCCCCAGCATTTT
>many|TRBJ1-2|-|TRBV6-5
CASSGQLGPSYGYTF
TGTGCCAGCAGCGGACAGCTCGGACCCTCTTATGGCTACACCTTC
>many|TRBJ1-4|-|TRBV5-1
CASSWNQGLNEKLFF
TGCGCCAGCAGCTGGAACCAGGGACTTAATGAAAAACTGTTTTTT
>few|TRBJ1-1|-|TRBV20-1
CSARKGSYTEAFF
TGCAGTGCTAGAAAGGGTTCTTACACTGAAGCTTTCTTT
>-|TRBJ1-2|-|TRBV3-1
CASSQAVRSSVGYTF
TGTGCCAGCAGCCAAGCTGTCAGGTCGTCGGTTGGCTACACCTTC
>many|TRBJ1-1|-|TRBV4-1
CASSHTQPGTEAFF
TGCGCCAGCAGCCACACTCAGCCGGGAACTGAAGCTTTCTTT
>many|TRBJ1-5|TRBD1|TRBV2
CASSEFQGGDQPQHF
TGTGCCAGCAGTGAATTCCAGGGGGGGGATCAGCCCCAGCATTTT
>-|TRBJ1-5|-|TRBV19
CASSPGHQYRNQPQHF
TGTGCCAGTAGTCCGGGACACCAATACCGCAATCAGCCCCAGCATTTT
>many|TRBJ2-5|-|TRBV2
CASSETQYF
TGTGCCAGCTCTGAGACCCAGTACTTC